Each of the 13 T cell receptor beta chains below was sequenced from the same sample in a study of blood T cell repertoires in COVID-19 (dated by TCRdb to 2020 to 2021). The library was prepared using the immunoSEQ multiplex PCR assay. Held by TCRdb, this immuneACCESS table contains in-frame sequences only and omits some clones. Under half of the omission traces to an unresolved V gene where checked; the cause of the rest is unknown. The sample table shows under 500,000 clones, and around 88% are seen once. The ten largest clones represent 4% to 4.5% of the sample. The sequencing sample was made of peripheral blood. These receptors all come from a woman aged 30 to 39 with acute or convalescent COVID-19.

The CDR3 loop reads CASSPAAGSSYEQYF. The CDR3 coding sequence is TGTGCCAGCAGCCCCGCGGCCGGGAGCTCCTACGAGCAGTACTTC. The rearrangement uses TRBV7-6 and TRBJ2-7, with D perhaps TRBD2 (6 bases). Germline V gives CDR1 SGHVS, CDR2 FNYEAQ. Trimming took 5 bases from V and 0 from J, leaving 14 bases between them. The CDR3 spans 15 residues.

In this sample, this clone turned up once. The chain is built from TRBV6-5 and TRBJ1-5; TRBD1 matches at 7 bases. The CDR3 runs to 12 residues. Germline V gives CDR1 MNHEY, CDR2 SVGAGI. The V and J ends lost 6 bases and 9 bases, in that order; junction bases with no gene match: 5. The CDR3 here is CASSLRQGPQHF. Written as DNA, the CDR3 is TGTGCCAGCAGCTTACGACAGGGGCCCCAGCATTTT.

The rearrangement links TRBV2 to TRBJ2-3; TRBD2 aligns across 8 bases. Trimming removed 4 bases from V and 0 bases from J; junction bases left unmatched: 9. This CDR3 is 17 amino acids long. Germline V gene sequence: CDR1 SNHLY, CDR2 FYNNEI. The CDR3 spells CASSVGRGGISTDTQYF. The CDR3 bases are TGTGCCAGCAGTGTTGGCCGGGGGGGTATCAGCACAGATACGCAGTATTTT.

The chain uses TRBV5-4 and TRBJ2-5; a weak D match, TRBD1 (5 bases). V was shortened by 3 bases and J by 5 bases, with 11 bases between the two germline ends. The CDR3 is made up of 13 amino acids. Germline CDR1 reads SGHNT; CDR2 reads YYREEE (reference sequence). CDR3 amino acids: CASSSDRTETQYF. DNA for the CDR3: TGTGCCAGCAGCTCAGACAGAACCGAGACCCAGTACTTC. The full variable domain, with the rest looked up from reference TRBV5-4 and TRBJ2-5, is ETGVTQSPTHLIKTRGQQVTLRCSSQSGHNTVSWYQQALGQGPQFIFQYYREEENGRGNFPPRFSGLQFPNYSSELNVNALELDDSALYLCASSSDRTETQYFGPGTRLLVL.

V is TRBV27 and J is TRBJ2-5; 9 positions agree with TRBD1. The junction had 6 bases not matched to a gene; V was cut back by 0 bases and J by 4 bases. CDR3 length: 16 residues. Germline assignment: CDR1 MNHEY and CDR2 SMNVEV (reference sequence). CDR3 DNA sequence: TGTGCCAGCAGTTTATCGGGACAGGGAGGCCCAGAGACCCAGTACTTC. Its protein product is CASSLSGQGGPETQYF.

This chain links TRBV5-4 with TRBJ2-1; 7 bases match TRBD1. J gave up 4 bases and V 2 bases, and 3 bases lay outside the gene matches. The germline V gene encodes CDR1 SGHNT and CDR2 YYREEE (reference sequence). The CDR3 is 14 amino acids. CDR3 DNA sequence: TGTGCCAGCAGCTTATCGACAGGGTACAATGAGCAGTTCTTC. Translating it yields CASSLSTGYNEQFF. Drawing the rest from reference TRBV5-4 and TRBJ2-1, the complete variable domain is ETGVTQSPTHLIKTRGQQVTLRCSSQSGHNTVSWYQQALGQGPQFIFQYYREEENGRGNFPPRFSGLQFPNYSSELNVNALELDDSALYLCASSLSTGYNEQFFGPGTRLTVL.

The rearrangement uses TRBV5-1 and TRBJ1-3, with D hard to call. The germline V gene has CDR1 SGHRS and CDR2 YFSETQ. V lost 3 bases and J 0 bases, leaving 10 bases between the germline ends. This CDR3 is built from 15 residues. The CDR3 spells CASSSGSPSGNTIYF. Written as DNA, the CDR3 is TGCGCCAGCAGCTCCGGGTCTCCCTCTGGAAACACCATATATTTT. Supplemented by reference TRBV5-1 and TRBJ1-3, the full variable domain reads KAGVTQTPRYLIKTRGQQVTLSCSPISGHRSVSWYQQTPGQGLQFLFEYFSETQRNKGNFPGRFSGRQFSNSRSEMNVSTLELGDSALYLCASSSGSPSGNTIYFGEGSWLTVV.

This chain links TRBV5-1 with TRBJ2-1; D ambiguous. This CDR3 has 14 amino acids. Germline lookup yields CDR1 SGHRS and CDR2 YFSETQ. V was shortened by 0 bases and J by 0 bases, with 4 bases between the two germline ends. CDR3 sequence (DNA): TGCGCCAGCAGCTTGGCCAGCTCCTACAATGAGCAGTTCTTC. Its protein is CASSLASSYNEQFF.

In the case of this clone: The same CDR3 also results from other DNA sequences found in this sample. The chain is built from TRBV5-1 and TRBJ1-1, with D hard to call. The germline V gene has CDR1 SGHRS and CDR2 YFSETQ. V lost 0 bases and J 1 base, leaving 4 bases between the germline ends. The CDR3 runs 13 residues. The chain's CDR3 is CASSLAGNTEAFF. DNA of the CDR3: TGCGCCAGCAGCTTGGCCGGGAACACTGAAGCTTTCTTT.

The chain joins TRBV21-1 to TRBJ2-3; the DNA was not used to check the table's D call, TRBD2. TRBV21-1 is described as a pseudogene. This CDR3 region has 19 residues. CDR3 amino acids: CASSKGRPQRGRRRDTQYF. CDR3 sequence (DNA): TGTGCCAGCAGCAAAGGGAGGCCTCAGCGGGGGAGACGGAGGGATACGCAGTATTTT.

CDR3 residues: CASRRDRDYGYTF. In DNA form, the CDR3 reads TGTGCCAGCAGACGGGACAGGGACTATGGCTACACCTTC. This chain joins TRBV6-6 and TRBJ1-2; 9 nucleotides line up with TRBD1. The germline gives CDR1 MNHNY, CDR2 SVGAGI (reference sequence). V shed 6 bases and J 3 bases; nucleotides not matched to a gene: 2. The CDR3 contains 13 residues.

J is TRBJ2-5 and V is TRBV5-1, with D hard to call. V was cut by 0 bases and J by 4 bases, with 13 bases left in between. Per the germline V gene, CDR1 is SGHRS and CDR2 is YFSETQ. The CDR3 is 15 residues long. The CDR3 spells CASSLASGSGETQYF. Written as DNA, the CDR3 is TGCGCCAGCAGCTTGGCCTCTGGTTCGGGAGAGACCCAGTACTTC.

This clone appeared a few times. The chain couples TRBV10-1 to TRBJ2-7; 7 positions agree with TRBD1. Germline V gene sequence: CDR1 WNHNN, CDR2 SYGVQD (reference sequence). The V gene end was trimmed by 6 bases and the J gene end by 6 bases; junction bases not matched to a gene: 11. The CDR3 runs to 14 residues. The CDR3 DNA is TGCGCCAGCAGCGACAGGGAAGGGATGGGCGAGCAGTACTTC. It translates to CASSDREGMGEQYF.